This entry lists 22 T cell receptor beta chains sequenced from one sample in a study of cytotoxic CD8 clonotypes in ibrutinib-treated CLL. Clones were read by immunoSEQ multiplex PCR, and TCRdb kept only the in-frame ones, dropping some. The table includes 55,000 to 80,000 clones, 90% detected once. This specimen was PBMCs, taken after 12 months of ibrutinib treatment. These receptors were collected from a human donor with chronic lymphocytic leukemia.

The J gene is TRBJ2-2, the V gene TRBV29-1; D may be TRBD1 or TRBD2 (5 bases each). V lost 7 bases, J lost 4 bases, and 25 bases lay in between. The CDR3 is 17 residues long. Germline V lookup: CDR1 SQVTM, CDR2 ANQGSEA. DNA for the CDR3: TGCAGCGCCTCCTTACTCGGGACCACCCGGAGCACCGGGGAGCTGTTTTTT. It encodes CSASLLGTTRSTGELFF.

This chain uses TRBV7-8 with TRBJ2-7; no definite D call. Germline V lookup: CDR1 SGHVS, CDR2 FQNEAQ. The CDR3 is made up of 15 amino acids. V was pared by 1 base and J by 6 bases, with 16 bases between. The CDR3 loop is CASSLVFWPQPEQYF. As DNA, the CDR3 is TGTGCCAGCAGCTTAGTCTTTTGGCCCCAGCCCGAGCAGTACTTC.

The rearrangement links TRBV19 to TRBJ1-1; no clear D gene. Per germline, CDR1 LNHDA and CDR2 SQIVND (reference sequence). The V end was cut by 7 bases, the J end by 0 bases, with 9 bases between. The CDR3 totals 13 residues. The CDR3 region is CASTATMNTEAFF. The CDR3 bases are TGTGCCAGTACCGCTACAATGAACACTGAAGCTTTCTTT.

The rearrangement links TRBV7-2 to TRBJ2-1; 12 bases match TRBD2. This CDR3 has 13 residues. Germline lookup yields CDR1 SGHTA and CDR2 FQGNSA. The trim removed 5 bases at V and 8 bases at J, leaving 1 base unmatched. This chain's CDR3 is CASSPSGRDEQFF. DNA for the CDR3: TGTGCCAGCAGCCCTAGCGGGAGGGATGAGCAGTTCTTC.

This chain connects TRBV10-1 to TRBJ2-1, with a weak D call TRBD2 (5 bases). The germline V gene encodes CDR1 WNHNN and CDR2 SYGVQD (reference sequence). With 4 bases removed from V and 3 bases from J, the gap between germline ends came to 25 bases. The CDR3 consists of 19 residues. This CDR3 reads CASSVRSGFTSLGYNEQFF. Written as DNA, the CDR3 is TGCGCCAGCAGTGTTCGATCGGGGTTTACTAGTCTTGGCTACAATGAGCAGTTCTTC.

This clone was counted once. The chain links TRBV19 to TRBJ2-7, with 10 positions matching TRBD2. Germline CDR1 and CDR2: LNHDA and SQIVND (reference sequence). Germline trimming cut 3 bases from V and 3 bases from J; bases unmatched to any gene: 8. The CDR3 has 16 amino acids. The CDR3 loop is CASSIPWASGSYEQYF. Written as DNA, the CDR3 is TGTGCCAGTAGTATCCCGTGGGCTAGCGGGAGCTACGAGCAGTACTTC.

The rearrangement links TRBV5-1 to TRBJ2-5; D is uncertain. Trimming pared 4 bases from V and 5 bases from J, leaving 15 bases between. CDR1 is SGHRS, CDR2 YFSETQ, per germline. The CDR3 is 14 amino acids. CDR3 sequence (DNA): TGCGCCAGCAGCGTCCCCCGAGCAAGGGAGACCCAGTACTTC. Residues: CASSVPRARETQYF.

V is TRBV27 and J is TRBJ1-3; 7 positions match TRBD1. J gave up 2 bases and V 0 bases, and 4 bases lay outside the gene matches. CDR1 and CDR2 from the germline V gene are MNHEY and SMNVEV (reference sequence). The CDR3 is 16 amino acids. As DNA, the CDR3 is TGTGCCAGCAGTTTATCGCAGGGGGAGCCTGGAAACACCATATATTTT. Translation: CASSLSQGEPGNTIYF.

The V and J genes are TRBV5-1 and TRBJ2-7; no definite D call. Trimming left V 0 bases short and J 3 bases short, with 10 bases between. Germline assignment: CDR1 SGHRS and CDR2 YFSETQ. The CDR3 extends over 14 amino acids. CDR3: CASSLDGWGYEQYF. The CDR3 nucleotides are TGCGCCAGCAGCTTGGACGGTTGGGGCTACGAGCAGTACTTC.

The chain couples TRBV7-9 to TRBJ2-7; D call uncertain. CDR1 SEHNR and CDR2 FQNEAQ come from the germline V gene (reference sequence). The V and J ends lost 1 base and 2 bases respectively, with 9 bases between them. The length of the CDR3 is 14 residues. The CDR3 sequence is CASSLELRPYEQYF. The CDR3 DNA reads as TGTGCCAGCAGCTTAGAATTGCGGCCCTACGAGCAGTACTTC. The whole variable domain, filled in from reference TRBV7-9 and TRBJ2-7, reads DTGVSQNPRHKITKRGQNVTFRCDPISEHNRLYWYRQTLGQGPEFLTYFQNEAQLEKSRLLSDRFSAERPKGSFSTLEIQRTEQGDSAMYLCASSLELRPYEQYFGPGTRLTVT.

J is TRBJ1-1 and V is TRBV6-5; perhaps TRBD1 as D (6 bases). Germline values: CDR1 MNHEY, CDR2 SVGAGI. This CDR3 is 15 amino acids long. V gave up 5 bases and J gave up 0 bases, with 13 bases separating them. DNA for the CDR3: TGTGCCAGCAGTCCCGAGGGGGGCATGAACACTGAAGCTTTCTTT. Protein sequence: CASSPEGGMNTEAFF.

The chain couples TRBV19 to TRBJ2-1; TRBD2 aligns across 7 bases. The CDR3 covers 16 residues. Losses at the gene ends were 2 bases for V and 4 bases for J; bases not matched to a gene: 8. Germline CDR1 is LNHDA and CDR2 is SQIVND (reference sequence). CDR3 protein: CASSISLAEKYNEQFF. DNA for the CDR3: TGTGCCAGTAGTATATCCCTAGCGGAGAAGTACAATGAGCAGTTCTTC.

The gene calls are TRBV6-1 and TRBJ2-5; D not certain. With 2 bases removed from V and 4 bases from J, the gap between germline ends came to 11 bases. There are 14 residues in the CDR3. Germline CDR1 and CDR2: MNHNS and SASEGT. CDR3 sequence (DNA): TGTGCCAGCAGTGAAAGCTCAGTCCGAGAGACCCAGTACTTC. Translation: CASSESSVRETQYF.

Turning to this clone: Relative to the germline gene, one junction end is altered; a read error may explain this. This sequence joins TRBV6-1 and TRBJ2-1; 7 nucleotides align to TRBD2. From germline, CDR1 is MNHNS and CDR2 SASEGT. The CDR3 loop spans 12 amino acids. The CDR3 nucleotides are TGTGCCAGCCGCCGGGACTACCATGAGCAGTTCTTC. Translated, it gives CASRRDYHEQFF.

The chain carries TRBV19 and TRBJ1-1; D gene unclear. The V gene's germline CDR1 is LNHDA and CDR2 SQIVND (reference sequence). The V gene lost 0 bases and the J gene lost 11 bases, with 13 bases spanning the gap. The CDR3 has 13 residues. The CDR3 sequence: CASSIDREDRAFF. The CDR3 region has the DNA TGTGCCAGTAGTATAGATAGGGAGGATCGGGCTTTCTTT.

This clone was seen a single time. The V call is TRBV11-3, the J call TRBJ2-5, with 7 bases lining up with TRBD1. V shed 5 bases and J 5 bases; nucleotides not matched to a gene: 20. Germline V lookup: CDR1 SGHNT, CDR2 YENEEA. The CDR3 is 18 amino acids. The CDR3 DNA reads TGTGCCAGCAGCCCGGACAGGCGGAGGCAACAGCAAGGGGAGACCCAGTACTTC. Amino acid sequence: CASSPDRRRQQQGETQYF.

The rearrangement joins TRBV4-1 to TRBJ2-2, with 7 bases matching TRBD1. This CDR3 contains 16 residues. The V gene's germline CDR1 is MGHRA and CDR2 YSYEKL. J gave up 5 bases and V 2 bases, and 8 bases lay outside the gene matches. The CDR3: CASSQIRGQATGELFF. The CDR3, as DNA: TGCGCCAGCAGCCAAATAAGGGGGCAGGCAACCGGGGAGCTGTTTTTT.

This clone occurred once. The chain has TRBV6-5 and TRBJ1-1; D remains ambiguous. Germline lookup yields CDR1 MNHEY and CDR2 SVGAGI. This CDR3 has 15 residues. The V end lost 0 bases, the J end lost 4 bases, and 12 bases lay between the germline ends. The CDR3 protein is CASSYSRLASTEAFF. In nucleotides, the CDR3 is TGTGCCAGCAGTTACTCAAGGTTAGCGAGCACTGAAGCTTTCTTT.

V gene TRBV28 combines with J gene TRBJ2-1, with TRBD1 identical over 11 bases. Per the germline V gene, CDR1 is MDHEN and CDR2 is SYDVKM. V was clipped by 4 bases and J by 10 bases; unmatched bases: 12. This CDR3 has 16 amino acids. The chain's CDR3 is CASSSPGQGGRLEQFF. The CDR3 DNA is TGTGCCAGCAGTTCACCGGGACAGGGGGGTCGCCTGGAGCAGTTCTTC.

This chain links TRBV6-5 with TRBJ2-7; 7 nucleotides match TRBD1. Germline V gene sequence: CDR1 MNHEY, CDR2 SVGAGI. CDR3 size: 14 residues. With V trimmed by 7 bases and J by 2 bases, 8 bases remained unmatched. CDR3 in DNA: TGTGCCAGCAAATGGACAGGCGAAACCTACGAGCAGTACTTC. Translating gives CASKWTGETYEQYF.

The chain has TRBV11-3 and TRBJ2-7; 9 nucleotides agree with TRBD1. The CDR3 has 14 residues. In germline, CDR1 is SGHNT, CDR2 YENEEA. The trim removed 7 bases at V and 2 bases at J, leaving 6 bases unmatched. The CDR3 DNA reads as TGTGCCAGCATCGGCCGGGACAGGGCCTACGAGCAGTACTTC. It specifies CASIGRDRAYEQYF. Complete variable domain (other parts from reference TRBV11-3 and TRBJ2-7): EAGVVQSPRYKIIEKKQPVAFWCNPISGHNTLYWYLQNLGQGPELLIRYENEEAVDDSQLPKDRFSAERLKGVDSTLKIQPAELGDSAVYLCASIGRDRAYEQYFGPGTRLTVT.

The chain links TRBV5-8 to TRBJ2-5, with 12 positions matching TRBD2. V was clipped by 4 bases and J by 2 bases; unmatched bases: 6. The CDR3 has 16 residues. Germline V gives CDR1 SGHTS, CDR2 YDEGEE. This CDR3 is CASSVGTSGRQETQYF. The CDR3 coding sequence is TGTGCCAGCAGCGTCGGGACTAGCGGGCGGCAAGAGACCCAGTACTTC.